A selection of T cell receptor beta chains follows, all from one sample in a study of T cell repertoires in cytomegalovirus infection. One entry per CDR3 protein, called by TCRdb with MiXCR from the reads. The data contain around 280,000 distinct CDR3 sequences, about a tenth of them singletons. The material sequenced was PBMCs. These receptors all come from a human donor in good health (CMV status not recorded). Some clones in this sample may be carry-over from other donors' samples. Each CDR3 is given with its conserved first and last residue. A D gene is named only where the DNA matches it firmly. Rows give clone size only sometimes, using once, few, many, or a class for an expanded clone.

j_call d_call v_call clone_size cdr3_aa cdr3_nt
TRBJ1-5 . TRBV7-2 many CASSLAGRYHQPQHF TGTGCCAGCAGCTTAGCGGGACGATACCATCAGCCCCAGCATTTT
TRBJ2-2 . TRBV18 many CASSPQRATGELFF TGTGCCAGCTCACCACAGCGGGCCACCGGGGAGCTGTTTTTT
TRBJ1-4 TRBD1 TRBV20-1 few CSAYRQGEAEKLFF TGCAGTGCTTACCGACAGGGGGAGGCTGAAAAACTGTTTTTT
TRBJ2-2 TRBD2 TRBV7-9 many CASSLARGLGMNTGELFF TGTGCCAGCAGCTTAGCGCGAGGACTAGGGATGAACACCGGGGAGCTGTTTTTT
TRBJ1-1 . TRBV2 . CASRAMDTEAFF TGTGCCAGCAGAGCGATGGACACTGAAGCTTTCTTT
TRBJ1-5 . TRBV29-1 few CSVSPGEGQPQHF TGCAGCGTTAGTCCAGGGGAGGGGCAGCCCCAGCATTTT
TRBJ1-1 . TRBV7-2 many CASSLEGVNTEAFF TGTGCCAGCAGCTTAGAGGGCGTGAACACTGAAGCTTTCTTT
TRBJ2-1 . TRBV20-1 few CSAEGAGDLEQFF TGCAGTGCGGAGGGGGCGGGGGATTTGGAGCAGTTCTTC
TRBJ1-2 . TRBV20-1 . CSAIAFKGYTF TGCAGTGCTATTGCCTTTAAGGGCTACACCTTC
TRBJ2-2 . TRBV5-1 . CASNPPGGPNTGELFF TGCGCCAGCAACCCCCCCGGGGGACCGAACACCGGGGAGCTGTTTTTT
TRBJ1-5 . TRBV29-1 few CSIEQGEDSNQPQHF TGCAGCATCGAGCAAGGGGAGGATAGCAATCAGCCCCAGCATTTT
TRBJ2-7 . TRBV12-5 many CASGQDGYEQYF TGTGCTAGTGGCCAAGACGGTTACGAGCAGTACTTC
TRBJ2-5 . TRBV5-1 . CASSLSSSGETQYF TGCGCCAGCAGCTTGTCTAGTTCCGGGGAGACCCAGTACTTC
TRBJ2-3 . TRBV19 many CASSIDHKRITDTQYF TGTGCCAGTAGTATAGATCACAAGAGGATCACAGATACGCAGTATTTT
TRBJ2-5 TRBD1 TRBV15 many CATSRDRQGGETQYF TGTGCCACCAGCAGAGACCGACAGGGCGGGGAGACCCAGTACTTC
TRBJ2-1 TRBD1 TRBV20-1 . CSARGGTGVWNEQFF TGCAGTGCTAGAGGCGGGACAGGGGTATGGAATGAGCAGTTCTTC
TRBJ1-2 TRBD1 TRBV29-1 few CSAKKGAYGYTF TGCAGCGCCAAGAAGGGGGCCTATGGCTACACCTTC
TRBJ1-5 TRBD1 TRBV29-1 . CSVAGTGGYSNQPQHF TGCAGCGTTGCTGGGACAGGGGGCTATAGCAATCAGCCCCAGCATTTT
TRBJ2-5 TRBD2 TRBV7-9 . CASSRGGETQYF TGTGCCAGCAGCCGGGGGGGAGAGACCCAGTACTTC
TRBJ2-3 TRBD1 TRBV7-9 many CASREWGQGGADTQYF TGTGCCAGCAGGGAATGGGGACAGGGGGGCGCAGATACGCAGTATTTT
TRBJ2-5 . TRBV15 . CATSSSKVETQYF TGTGCCACCAGCAGTTCCAAGGTGGAGACCCAGTACTTC
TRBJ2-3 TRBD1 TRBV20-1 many CSAGPGQGAYRYF TGCAGTGCTGGTCCGGGACAGGGGGCGTATAGGTATTTT
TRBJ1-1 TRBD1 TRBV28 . CASGQGAPGTEAFF TGTGCCAGTGGACAGGGGGCGCCAGGCACTGAAGCTTTCTTT
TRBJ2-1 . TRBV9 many CASSPFGVYNEQFF TGTGCCAGCAGCCCCTTCGGGGTCTACAATGAGCAGTTCTTC
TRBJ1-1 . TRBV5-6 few CASSPPIGLLHTEAFF TGTGCCAGCAGTCCTCCCATAGGACTGCTCCACACTGAAGCTTTCTTT
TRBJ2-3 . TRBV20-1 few CSAREDVEADTQYF TGCAGTGCTAGAGAGGACGTCGAGGCAGATACGCAGTATTTT
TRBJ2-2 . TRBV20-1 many CSASDQGNTGELFF TGCAGTGCTAGTGATCAGGGGAACACCGGGGAGCTGTTTTTT
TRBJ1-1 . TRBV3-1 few CASSEQNTEAFF TGTGCCAGCAGCGAGCAGAACACTGAAGCTTTCTTT
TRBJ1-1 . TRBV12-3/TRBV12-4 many CASSLREDTEAFF TGTGCCAGCAGTTTACGTGAGGACACTGAAGCTTTCTTT